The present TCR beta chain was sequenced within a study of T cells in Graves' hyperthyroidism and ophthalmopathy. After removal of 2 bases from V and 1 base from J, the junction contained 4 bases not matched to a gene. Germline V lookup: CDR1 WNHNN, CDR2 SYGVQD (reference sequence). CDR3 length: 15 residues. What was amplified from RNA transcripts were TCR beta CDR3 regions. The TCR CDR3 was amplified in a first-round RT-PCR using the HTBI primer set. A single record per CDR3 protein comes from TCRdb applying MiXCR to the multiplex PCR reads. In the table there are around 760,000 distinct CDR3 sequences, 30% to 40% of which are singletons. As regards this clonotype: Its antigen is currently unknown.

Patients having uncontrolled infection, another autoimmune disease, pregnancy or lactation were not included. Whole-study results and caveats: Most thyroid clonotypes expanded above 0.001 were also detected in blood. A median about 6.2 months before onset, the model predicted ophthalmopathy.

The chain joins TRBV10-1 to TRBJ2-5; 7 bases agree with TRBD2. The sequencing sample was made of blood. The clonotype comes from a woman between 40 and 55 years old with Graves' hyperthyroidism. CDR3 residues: CASSEAGELQETQYF. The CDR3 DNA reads TGCGCCAGCAGTGAGGCGGGGGAGCTCCAAGAGACCCAGTACTTC.